The 20 T cell receptor beta chains listed next were all sequenced from one sample in a study of human T cells and chemical hapten exposure. One entry per CDR3 protein results from TCRdb running MiXCR on the RACE reads. The table shows approximately 77,000 distinct CDR3 sequences, with 6% to 9% occurring only once. Described time point: patch test 1, 2 weeks after DPC sensitization. Treatment meaning: therapeutic diphenylcyclopropenone sensitization with weekly scalp DPC. Sequenced here: whole blood, sampled in connection with sensitization to the hapten diphenylcyclopropenone (DPC). The receptors come from a woman aged 25-40 years with alopecia areata. Some clones in this sample may be carry-over from other donors' samples.

The rearrangement links TRBV19 to TRBJ1-1, with D possibly being TRBD1 (6 bases). The CDR3 sequence is 13 residues long. Per the germline V gene, CDR1 is LNHDA and CDR2 is SQIVND (reference sequence). The ends were cut back, 5 bases at V and 4 bases at J, with 11 bases in the middle. The CDR3 DNA follows: TGTGCCAGTAGTGGGACACGGGGCACTGAAGCTTTCTTT. It encodes CASSGTRGTEAFF.

This clonotype has at least ten counts. The rearrangement links TRBV27 to TRBJ1-3, with D perhaps matching TRBD1 (6 bases). The CDR3 runs 13 residues. Trimming pared 6 bases from V and 4 bases from J, leaving 10 bases between. The germline gives CDR1 MNHEY, CDR2 SMNVEV (reference sequence). DNA for the CDR3: TGTGCCAGCAGACAGACAGGCGGAAACACCATATATTTT. Translated, it gives CASRQTGGNTIYF.

Ten or more counts support this clonotype. The chain links TRBV6-5 to TRBJ2-7; D unresolved. CDR1 is MNHEY, CDR2 SVGAGI, per germline. The V and J ends lost 3 bases and 0 bases respectively, with 9 bases between them. CDR3 length equals 14 residues. The CDR3, as DNA: TGTGCCAGCAGTTATTACCGTGCCTCCTACGAGCAGTACTTC. Translated, it gives CASSYYRASYEQYF.

This clonotype appeared many times. The chain is built from TRBV5-1 and TRBJ2-5; no reliable D call. The V and J ends lost 3 bases and 4 bases respectively, with 10 bases between them. Germline values: CDR1 SGHRS, CDR2 YFSETQ. The CDR3 has 13 residues. The CDR3 sequence: CASSSGWGETQYF. The CDR3 DNA reads TGCGCCAGCAGCTCCGGATGGGGAGAGACCCAGTACTTC.

This rearrangement joins TRBV6-4 to TRBJ2-3; 8 bases match TRBD1. CDR3 length: 15 amino acids. Germline V gene sequence: CDR1 MRHNA, CDR2 SNTAGT. V lost 8 bases to trimming and J lost 7 bases; unmatched junction nucleotides: 14. CDR3 coding DNA: TGTGCCAGCTGGCCTCTGCAGGGGGCCATAAATACGCAGTATTTT. As protein: CASWPLQGAINTQYF.

This clonotype was found many times. J is TRBJ2-5 and V is TRBV27, with a weak D call TRBD2 (5 bases). Trimming left V 4 bases short and J 4 bases short, with 10 bases between. This CDR3 is built from 13 residues. Germline lookup yields CDR1 MNHEY and CDR2 SMNVEV (reference sequence). CDR3 region: CASSSERRETQYF. In DNA, the CDR3 is TGTGCCAGCAGTTCAGAGCGGAGAGAGACCCAGTACTTC.

This clonotype was seen a handful of times. The junction and the germline gene differ at one end; a read error may be behind it. This rearrangement joins TRBV2 to TRBJ1-4; D gene unclear. CDR1 and CDR2 from the germline V gene are SNHLY and FYNNEI. This CDR3 has 13 amino acids. CDR3 amino acids: CASNGLPNGKLFF. The CDR3 nucleotides read TGTGCCAGCAATGGTCTGCCGAATGGAAAACTGTTTTTT.

This clonotype was detected ten times or more. This chain connects TRBV7-2 to TRBJ2-3, with D perhaps matching TRBD2 (5 bases). V lost 5 bases to trimming and J lost 0 bases, with 18 bases between them. From germline, CDR1 is SGHTA and CDR2 FQGNSA. This CDR3 is built from 17 residues. CDR3 nucleotide sequence: TGTGCCAGCAGCCCGGGAAAGAGTTACCCTAGCACAGATACGCAGTATTTT. This codes for CASSPGKSYPSTDTQYF.

The sample holds many counts of this clonotype. This chain uses TRBV12-3 or TRBV12-4 with TRBJ2-3, with 15 bases aligning to TRBD2. This CDR3 contains 20 residues. Trimming cost V 6 bases and J 1 base; bases outside gene matches: 14. CDR3 in amino acids: CASSPARGLAGGPGTDTQYF. Here the CDR3 DNA reads TGTGCCAGCAGCCCGGCCCGCGGACTAGCGGGGGGGCCCGGCACAGATACGCAGTATTTT.

This clonotype was seen ten or more times. The rearrangement links TRBV9 to TRBJ2-3; TRBD2 is a possible D gene (5 bases). Germline loops: CDR1 SGDLS, CDR2 YYNGEE. This CDR3 region has 15 residues. The V gene lost 5 bases and the J gene lost 6 bases, with 19 bases spanning the gap. The CDR3 nucleotides read TGTGCCAGCAGTGAGGAGGTACAAGCTCCCGATACGCAGTATTTT. Protein product: CASSEEVQAPDTQYF. The full variable domain, completed using reference TRBV9 and TRBJ2-3, is DSGVTQTPKHLITATGQRVTLRCSPRSGDLSVYWYQQSLDQGLQFLIQYYNGEERAKGNILERFSAQQFPDLHSELNLSSLELGDSALYFCASSEEVQAPDTQYFGPGTRLTVL.

The chain employs TRBV30 and TRBJ1-2, with D perhaps TRBD1 (5 bases). V was clipped by 2 bases and J by 4 bases, with 11 bases between them. The length of the CDR3 is 13 residues. In germline, CDR1 is GTSNPN, CDR2 SVGIG (reference sequence). CDR3 coding DNA: TGTGCCTGGAGTCCTACAGGTACCTATGGCTACACCTTC. Translated: CAWSPTGTYGYTF.

The table lists this clonotype with many counts. The genes are TRBV6-2 or TRBV6-3 and TRBJ1-1; D uncertain. This CDR3 region has 14 residues. Between the trimmed V and J ends, which lost 2 bases and 1 base, there was a span of 8 bases. Per the germline V gene, CDR1 is MNHEY and CDR2 is SVGEGT. CDR3 in DNA: TGTGCCAGCAGTTACCGACACCCGAACACTGAAGCTTTCTTT. Its translation: CASSYRHPNTEAFF.

This clonotype appeared a few times. CDR3 in amino acids: CASSSTIGTNQPQHF. The CDR3 nucleotides are TGTGCCAGCAGTTCTACTATAGGGACTAATCAGCCCCAGCATTTT. The chain employs TRBV6-2 or TRBV6-3 and TRBJ1-5; D is perhaps TRBD1 (5 bases). Germline CDR1 and CDR2: MNHEY and SVGEGT. The length of the CDR3 is 15 residues. With 4 bases removed from V and 4 bases from J, the gap between germline ends came to 14 bases.

The V call is TRBV6-2 or TRBV6-3, the J call TRBJ2-3; 12 positions agree with TRBD2. This CDR3 is 18 amino acids long. Germline CDR1 is MNHEY and CDR2 is SVGEGT. J lost 6 bases, V lost 5 bases, and 15 bases had no gene match. CDR3 DNA: TGTGCCAGCAGTCAACCGACTCTAGCGGGGGGGTCATCGGATACGCAGTATTTT. Its protein is CASSQPTLAGGSSDTQYF.

This clonotype has a count of ten or more. This chain's CDR3 is CSASRGSGGPLTDTQYF. DNA for the CDR3: TGCAGTGCTAGTCGGGGTAGCGGGGGACCCCTCACAGATACGCAGTATTTT. The V call is TRBV20-1, the J call TRBJ2-3, with 9 bases lining up with TRBD2. The V and J ends lost 3 bases and 2 bases, in that order; junction bases with no gene match: 12. CDR1 DFQATT and CDR2 SNEGSKA come from the germline V gene (reference sequence). The length of the CDR3 is 17 residues.

This clonotype was found many times. The chain recombines TRBV5-6 with TRBJ2-7; no firm D call. CDR1 and CDR2 from the germline V gene are SGHDT and YYEEEE. Trimming stripped 4 bases from V and 0 bases from J, with 8 bases between. This CDR3 region has 13 residues. CDR3 DNA: TGTGCCAGCAGCCCCGGACCCTCCTACGAGCAGTACTTC. It codes for CASSPGPSYEQYF. The full variable domain, completed using reference TRBV5-6 and TRBJ2-7, is DAGVTQSPTHLIKTRGQQVTLRCSPKSGHDTVSWYQQALGQGPQFIFQYYEEEERQRGNFPDRFSGHQFPNYSSELNVNALLLGDSALYLCASSPGPSYEQYFGPGTRLTVT.

This clonotype was seen ten or more times. The CDR3 protein is CASSFGFGREIRIDEQFF. The CDR3 DNA is TGTGCCAGCAGCTTTGGGTTTGGCAGGGAGATACGTATCGATGAGCAGTTCTTC. The genes are TRBV7-8 and TRBJ2-1, with D perhaps matching TRBD1 or TRBD2 (5 bases each). This CDR3 has 18 amino acids. Between the trimmed V and J ends, which lost 3 bases and 8 bases, there was a span of 26 bases. CDR1 and CDR2 (germline): SGHVS, FQNEAQ.

This clonotype came up a few times. The CDR3 protein is CASSPVGGEQFF. CDR3 nucleotide sequence: TGTGCCAGCAGTCCTGTAGGGGGTGAGCAGTTCTTC. The chain links TRBV27 to TRBJ2-1, with D possibly TRBD1 on 6 matching bases. CDR3 size: 12 residues. V gave up 5 bases and J gave up 9 bases, with 11 bases separating them. CDR1 and CDR2 from the germline V gene are MNHEY and SMNVEV (reference sequence).

In the case of this clonotype: Since a much larger clone is just one base distant, this may be a read error. The chain joins TRBV20-1 to TRBJ1-4; D gene unclear. The V end lost 5 bases, the J end lost 4 bases, and 14 bases lay between the germline ends. The CDR3 runs to 14 residues. The germline gives CDR1 DFQATT, CDR2 SNEGSKA (reference sequence). The CDR3 coding sequence is TGCAGTGCTCTAAGGAGGGCTGATAATGAAAAACTGTTTTTT. It is translated as CSALRRADNEKLFF.

In the case of this clonotype: A single base separates this from a much larger clone, so it may be a read error. The chain joins TRBV30 to TRBJ1-1, with D uncertain. V was clipped by 0 bases and J by 5 bases, with 10 bases between them. The CDR3 extends over 13 amino acids. Germline V CDR1 and CDR2: GTSNPN, SVGIG (reference sequence). Here the CDR3 reads CAWSVKGSTEAFF. The CDR3 DNA follows: TGTGCCTGGAGTGTTAAAGGGTCGACTGAAGCTTTCTTT.